What follows is one TCR beta chain and its context. The antigen is unknown. Germline V gene sequence: CDR1 LNHDA, CDR2 SQIVND (reference sequence). This CDR3 comprises 14 residues. V lost 5 bases and J lost 2, with 12 bases in between. Only in-frame clones appear in the TCRdb table, and some are missing; sequencing was by immunoSEQ multiplex PCR. The table records approximately 2.5 million clones, approximately 92% of them present only once. This record comes from a study of shared clonotypes between healthy human individuals. Study-level background: A couple of women and a few men aged 18 to 49 made up the donors. Each donor's CD4 naive and CD4 memory cells filled three plates apiece, CD8 naive two, and CD8 memory one.

Study findings and constraints: The diversity represented, both genetic and in exposure history, was limited by few donors. Tissue TCR repertoires likely differ from these blood-only repertoires.

The V call is TRBV19, the J call TRBJ1-1; possible D gene TRBD1, 5 bases. Sequenced material: naive CD4+ T cells sorted from blood. As for subset: CD45RA+ positively selected. The clonotype comes from a man aged 18 to 30 in good health. CDR3 residues: CASSRQTENTEAFF. CDR3 sequence (DNA): TGTGCCAGTAGTCGGCAGACAGAAAACACTGAAGCTTTCTTT.